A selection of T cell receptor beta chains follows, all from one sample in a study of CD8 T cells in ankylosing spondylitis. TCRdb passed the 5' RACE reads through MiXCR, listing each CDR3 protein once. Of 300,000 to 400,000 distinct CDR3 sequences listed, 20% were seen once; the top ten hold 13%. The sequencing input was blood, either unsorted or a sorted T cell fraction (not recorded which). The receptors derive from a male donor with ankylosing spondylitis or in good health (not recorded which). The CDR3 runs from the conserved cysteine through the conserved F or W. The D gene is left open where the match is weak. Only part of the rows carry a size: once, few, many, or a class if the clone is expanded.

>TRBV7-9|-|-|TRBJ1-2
CASSFAVHYGYTF
TGTGCCAGCAGCTTCGCTGTCCACTATGGCTACACCTTC
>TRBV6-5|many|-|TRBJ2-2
CASRQITGELFF
TGTGCCAGCAGACAGATCACCGGGGAGCTGTTTTTT
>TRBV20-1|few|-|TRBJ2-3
CSVLDVMQYF
TGCAGTGTCCTGGACGTTATGCAGTATTTT
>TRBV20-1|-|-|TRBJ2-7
CSAEPRGTDSYEQYF
TGCAGTGCGGAACCTCGCGGGACAGACTCCTACGAGCAGTACTTC
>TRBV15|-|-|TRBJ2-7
CATSRDRRDEQYF
TGTGCCACCAGCAGAGATCGGCGGGACGAGCAGTACTTC
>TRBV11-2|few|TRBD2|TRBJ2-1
CASSYPSGGLNNEQFF
TGTGCCAGCAGCTACCCTTCGGGGGGGCTCAACAATGAGCAGTTCTTC
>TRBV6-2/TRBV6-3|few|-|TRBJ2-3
CASTDLSSRQPPDTQYF
TGTGCCAGCACCGACCTCTCTAGCCGACAGCCGCCAGATACGCAGTATTTT
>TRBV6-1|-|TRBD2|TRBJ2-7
CASSPWTSGGSYEQYF
TGTGCCAGCAGTCCCTGGACTAGCGGGGGCTCCTACGAGCAGTACTTC
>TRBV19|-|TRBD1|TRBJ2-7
CASSNRDRVYEQYF
TGTGCCAGTAGTAACCGGGACAGGGTCTACGAGCAGTACTTC
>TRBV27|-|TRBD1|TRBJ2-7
CASSLCRTGQDSYEQYF
TGTGCCAGCAGTTTATGTAGAACGGGACAGGACTCCTACGAGCAGTACTTC
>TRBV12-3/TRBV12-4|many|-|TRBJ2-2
CASSLAPNTGELFF
TGTGCCAGCAGCTTAGCCCCGAACACCGGGGAGCTGTTTTTT
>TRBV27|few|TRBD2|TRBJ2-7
CASSRGGRGTYEQYF
TGTGCCAGCAGCCGGGGGGGGAGGGGTACCTACGAGCAGTACTTC
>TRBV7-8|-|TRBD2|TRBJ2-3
CASSFLSGVSTDTQYF
TGTGCCAGCAGCTTTCTCAGCGGGGTCAGCACAGATACGCAGTATTTT
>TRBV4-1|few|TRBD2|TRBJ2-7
CASSQASGGFYEQYF
TGCGCCAGCAGCCAGGCTAGCGGGGGGTTTTACGAGCAGTACTTC
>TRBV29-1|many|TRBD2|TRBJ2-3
CSVESVFGLAGGESTDTQYF
TGCAGCGTTGAGTCGGTATTTGGTCTAGCGGGGGGAGAGAGCACAGATACGCAGTATTTT
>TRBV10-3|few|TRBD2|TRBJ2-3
CAIRQLAGVTDTQYF
TGTGCCATCAGACAACTAGCGGGGGTCACAGATACGCAGTATTTT
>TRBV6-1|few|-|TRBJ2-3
CASRSDTGADTQYF
TGTGCCAGCAGGTCGGACACCGGGGCGGATACGCAGTATTTT
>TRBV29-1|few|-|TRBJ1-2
CSVELGVWGYTF
TGCAGCGTTGAATTAGGGGTCTGGGGCTACACCTTC
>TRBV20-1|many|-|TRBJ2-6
CSAIPRIGGANVLTF
TGCAGTGCTATTCCCAGGATAGGTGGGGCCAACGTCCTGACTTTC
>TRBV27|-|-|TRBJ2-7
CASSYSMDGNEQYF
TGTGCCAGCAGTTACTCGATGGATGGGAACGAGCAGTACTTC
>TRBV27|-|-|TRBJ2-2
CASSPGHNTGELFF
TGTGCCAGCAGTCCGGGACACAACACCGGGGAGCTGTTTTTT
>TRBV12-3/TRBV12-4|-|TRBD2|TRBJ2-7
CASSPSAGSYEQYF
TGTGCCAGCAGTCCTTCAGCGGGATCCTACGAGCAGTACTTC
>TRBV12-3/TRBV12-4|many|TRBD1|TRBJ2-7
CASSSTGSEQYF
TGTGCCAGCAGTTCGACAGGGAGCGAGCAGTACTTC
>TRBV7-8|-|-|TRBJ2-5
CASGQGWGGDQYF
TGTGCCAGCGGACAGGGTTGGGGAGGGGACCAGTACTTC
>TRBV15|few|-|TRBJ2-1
CATSRDRGPYNEQFF
TGTGCCACCAGCAGAGATAGGGGTCCCTACAATGAGCAGTTCTTC
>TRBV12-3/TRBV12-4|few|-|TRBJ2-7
CASSSTEEQYF
TGTGCCAGCAGTTCCACAGAGGAGCAGTACTTC
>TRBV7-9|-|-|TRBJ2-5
CASSLVPSPGETQYF
TGTGCCAGCAGCTTAGTGCCTAGCCCTGGAGAGACCCAGTACTTC
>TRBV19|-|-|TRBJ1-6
CASSIQGISPLHF
TGTGCCAGTAGTATCCAAGGGATTTCACCCCTCCACTTT
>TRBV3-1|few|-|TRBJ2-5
CASSQDLPERYQETQYF
TGTGCCAGCAGCCAAGATCTCCCCGAAAGGTACCAAGAGACCCAGTACTTC
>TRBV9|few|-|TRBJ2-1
CASSGDGRASWVGYNEQFF
TGTGCCAGCAGCGGTGATGGTCGAGCGTCTTGGGTCGGCTACAATGAGCAGTTCTTC